The following is a T cell receptor beta chain sequence with its context. The antigen remains unidentified. Trimming removed 1 base from V and 2 bases from J, with 8 bases in between. The length of the CDR3 is 14 residues. CDR1 is SGHTA, CDR2 FQGNSA, per germline. These data come from a study of cytomegalovirus exposure and HLA in healthy donors. General study findings and limits: The authors enumerated some 160 TCR beta chains as linked to cytomegalovirus. Productive status was seen about 87% or about 30% of the time for most TCR beta V segments in an earlier analysis.

The PCR used 60 Vbeta and 13 Jbeta primers. TCRdb keeps only in-frame clones here, not all; method: immunoSEQ multiplex PCR. This table has approximately 92,000 clones, under 90% appearing once. The gene calls are TRBV7-2 and TRBJ2-5, with D possibly matching TRBD1 (5 bases). The sequenced sample consisted of PBMCs. The receptor's source is a woman aged 65 to 85 in good health and CMV-seropositive. The CDR3 loop reads CASSLVTAQETQYF. In nucleotides, the CDR3 is TGTGCCAGCAGCTTAGTGACAGCTCAAGAGACCCAGTACTTC.